The 5 T cell receptor beta chains below were found in one sample sequenced in a study of human T cells and chemical hapten exposure. The time point is: patch test 1, 2 weeks after DPC sensitization. Described treatment: therapeutic diphenylcyclopropenone sensitization with weekly scalp DPC. Via MiXCR, TCRdb re-called the RACE reads, giving one row per CDR3 protein. The data contain around 380,000 distinct CDR3 sequences, roughly 4.8% of them singletons. Sequenced here: whole blood, sampled in connection with sensitization to the hapten diphenylcyclopropenone (DPC). The receptors shown here come from a woman in her forties or fifties with alopecia areata. Some clones in this sample may be carry-over from other donors' samples.

The V call is TRBV7-6, the J call TRBJ2-3, with 15 bases identical to TRBD2. V trimming: 5 bases; J trimming: 2 bases; junction bases outside the gene matches: 11. The germline V gene has CDR1 SGHVS and CDR2 FNYEAQ. This CDR3 has 19 residues. The CDR3 region has the DNA TGTGCCAGCAGCCACCCGTGGACTAGCGGGGGGGAAATCACAGATACGCAGTATTTT. Residues: CASSHPWTSGGEITDTQYF.

In its sample, this clonotype was seen a few times. This chain connects TRBV7-2 to TRBJ1-5; TRBD1 agrees at 7 bases. Unmatched junction bases numbered 4, after V lost 2 bases and J lost 3 bases. Germline values: CDR1 SGHTA, CDR2 FQGNSA. The CDR3 is 15 residues long. CDR3 bases: TGTGCCAGCAGCTTACAGGGGGGAACCAATCAGCCCCAGCATTTT. Its protein is CASSLQGGTNQPQHF.

The chain couples TRBV30 to TRBJ2-2, with D unresolved. This CDR3 contains 14 residues. Germline V gene data show CDR1 as GTSNPN and CDR2 as SVGIG (reference sequence). The V end lost 1 base, the J end lost 6 bases, and 12 bases lay between the germline ends. The CDR3 reads CAWSGLIAAGELFF. In DNA, the CDR3 is TGTGCCTGGAGTGGTCTTATAGCCGCCGGGGAGCTGTTTTTT. The full variable domain, in which reference TRBV30 and TRBJ2-2 provide the parts outside the CDR3, is SQTIHQWPATLVQPVGSPLSLECTVEGTSNPNLYWYRQAAGRGLQLLFYSVGIGQISSEVPQNLSASRPQDRQFILSSKKLLLSDSGFYLCAWSGLIAAGELFFGEGSRLTVL.

DNA of the CDR3: TGTGCCAGCAGCTTAACCCTGGACAGGGCTACTGAAGCTTTCTTT. Translated, it gives CASSLTLDRATEAFF. V and J are TRBV7-9 and TRBJ1-1, with TRBD1 identical over 8 bases. Germline values: CDR1 SEHNR, CDR2 FQNEAQ (reference sequence). The CDR3 is 15 residues long. V dropped 2 bases and J dropped 5; count of bases not matched to a gene: 7.

This clonotype was recorded many times. The CDR3 region is CASSPGHPYGYTF. DNA of the CDR3: TGTGCCAGCAGCCCTGGACACCCCTATGGCTACACCTTC. The gene calls are TRBV28 and TRBJ1-2; D might be TRBD1 (5 bases). V lost 6 bases to trimming and J lost 4 bases, with 12 bases between them. Germline lookup yields CDR1 MDHEN and CDR2 SYDVKM. This CDR3 has 13 amino acids.